This T cell receptor beta chain was identified during a study of T cells after yellow fever vaccination. This clonotype was recorded at least ten times. Its antigen is unidentified. TCRdb re-called the 5' RACE reads with MiXCR, one entry per CDR3 protein. The sample contains roughly 340,000 distinct CDR3 sequences, 3% to 4.5% of which appear only once. Findings and caveats of the study: The secondary response was weaker, and its peak arrived faster, on day 5 versus 15.

Trimming shortened V by 1 base and J by 4 bases, and 12 bases separated the two germline ends. Germline CDR1 SGHDT, CDR2 YYEEEE. This CDR3 contains 15 residues. Sample: PBMCs, taken 5 days after the yellow fever booster vaccination. The origin of this receptor is a man in his late teens or twenties who received the YFV17D yellow fever vaccine. This sequence joins TRBV5-6 and TRBJ1-3; possibly TRBD1 for D (5 bases). CDR3: CASSLSSGRGNTIYF. In nucleotides, the CDR3 is TGTGCCAGCAGCTTGAGTTCAGGGAGGGGAAACACCATATATTTT. Variable domain in full (rest from reference TRBV5-6 and TRBJ1-3): DAGVTQSPTHLIKTRGQQVTLRCSPKSGHDTVSWYQQALGQGPQFIFQYYEEEERQRGNFPDRFSGHQFPNYSSELNVNALLLGDSALYLCASSLSSGRGNTIYFGEGSWLTVV.